The T cell receptor (beta chain) described here comes from a study of regulatory T cells in long-lasting Graves disease. Regarding time point: newly diagnosed GD, antithyroid drugs for less than 3 months. RNA extracted from PBMCs served as the sequencing template. Arm-PCR of CDR3 regions with iRepertoire HTBI primers generated TCR beta libraries. Each CDR3 protein gets one entry after TCRdb re-called the multiplex PCR reads with MiXCR. The sample includes roughly 520,000 distinct CDR3 sequences, 9.5% to 15% of them seen just once. There are many counts of this clonotype. This CDR3 is built from 16 residues. The V gene lost 4 bases and the J gene lost 0 bases, with 13 bases spanning the gap. Germline V gene sequence: CDR1 MGHRA, CDR2 YSYEKL. In addition, the sample was reused for a study of T cells in Graves' hyperthyroidism and ophthalmopathy. That source adds: During a first-round RT-PCR of the TCR CDR3, the HTBI primer set was used. Also found in blood were most expanded thyroid clonotypes above 0.001. From stable hyperthyroidism, ophthalmopathy was set apart by a 13 V-J model.

The starting material was peripheral blood mononuclear cells (PBMCs), obtained at new diagnosis, from a patient treated with antithyroid drugs. The rearrangement links TRBV4-1 to TRBJ2-1; D may be TRBD2 (6 bases). The source of this sequence is a woman in her thirties with Graves disease. CDR3 sequence (DNA): TGCGCCAGCAGCCGGCGGGGCGGTAGCTCCTACAATGAGCAGTTCTTC. Residues: CASSRRGGSSYNEQFF.